A single sample gave rise to the 28 T cell receptor beta chains below, sequenced in a study of human T cells and chemical hapten exposure. TCRdb passed the RACE reads through MiXCR, listing each CDR3 protein once. The data contain 89,000 or so distinct CDR3 sequences, around 7.9% of them singletons. Time point specified: pre-sensitization, week 0. Treatment indicated: therapeutic diphenylcyclopropenone sensitization with weekly scalp DPC. The material was whole blood, obtained in connection with sensitization to the hapten diphenylcyclopropenone (DPC). These receptors were taken from a man aged 40-49 years with alopecia areata. Some clones in this sample may be carry-over from other donors' samples.

This chain connects TRBV20-1 to TRBJ2-7; 7 positions agree with TRBD1. Germline CDR1 is DFQATT and CDR2 is SNEGSKA (reference sequence). J gave up 4 bases and V 0 bases, and 3 bases lay outside the gene matches. This CDR3 comprises 13 residues. The CDR3 DNA reads as TGCAGTGCTAGAGAGGGGACAGATTACGAGCAGTACTTC. Amino acid sequence: CSAREGTDYEQYF.

This clonotype was counted a few times. The J gene is TRBJ2-3, the V gene TRBV24-1; 9 bases align to TRBD1. The germline V gene encodes CDR1 KGHDR and CDR2 SFDVKD. The CDR3 consists of 18 residues. The V segment lost 3 bases and the J segment 3 bases; nucleotides outside the gene matches: 12. CDR3 amino acids: CATSDPTREGQGTDTQYF. The CDR3 DNA reads TGTGCCACCAGTGATCCGACCCGAGAGGGACAGGGAACAGATACGCAGTATTTT.

This rearrangement joins TRBV25-1 to TRBJ2-2; no clear D gene. Germline assignment: CDR1 MGHDK and CDR2 SYGVNS. There are 13 residues in the CDR3. With 8 bases removed from V and 2 bases from J, the gap between germline ends came to 9 bases. In DNA form, the CDR3 reads TGTGCCAGCGAAAGACCAAACACCGGGGAGCTGTTTTTT. Protein product: CASERPNTGELFF.

In its sample, this clonotype was seen many times. The chain uses TRBV14 and TRBJ2-3, with TRBD1 as a possible D gene (6 bases). V was pared by 3 bases and J by 2 bases, with 18 bases between. Looked up from germline, CDR1 is SGHDN and CDR2 is FVKESK. The CDR3 extends over 17 amino acids. The CDR3 coding sequence is TGTGCCAGCAGCCAGAGAATTTGGACAGACCACACAGATACGCAGTATTTT. Its protein product is CASSQRIWTDHTDTQYF.

This clonotype was seen many times. The DNA of the CDR3 is TGTGCCAGCAGCTTAGACAGTTCCTATGGCTACACCTTC. Residues: CASSLDSSYGYTF. The chain recombines TRBV7-3 with TRBJ1-2; TRBD1 is a possible D gene (5 bases). The V gene lost 2 bases and the J gene lost 4 bases, with 8 bases spanning the gap. Germline assignment: CDR1 SGHTA and CDR2 FQGTGA. CDR3 size: 13 residues.

This clonotype came up a few times. This rearrangement joins TRBV7-2 to TRBJ2-2; TRBD1 matches 9 bases. With V trimmed by 5 bases and J by 6 bases, 10 bases remained unmatched. The CDR3 is 16 residues long. Per germline, CDR1 SGHTA and CDR2 FQGNSA. CDR3 nucleotide sequence: TGTGCCAGCAGCGGCGCAACAGGGGGCCCCCCCGGGGAGCTGTTTTTT. Encoded protein: CASSGATGGPPGELFF.

V usage is TRBV6-2 or TRBV6-3 and J usage is TRBJ1-5, with D tentatively TRBD1 (6 bases). The germline V gene has CDR1 MNHEY and CDR2 SVGEGT. CDR3 length: 15 residues. Trimming removed 1 base from V and 3 bases from J, with 10 bases in between. CDR3 nucleotides: TGTGCCAGCAGTTACTTTGGACAGATCAATCAGCCCCAGCATTTT. It yields the protein CASSYFGQINQPQHF.

The CDR3, as DNA: TGTGCCACCAGTGAAATGGGACAGAACTATGGCTACACCTTC. Its protein product is CATSEMGQNYGYTF. This chain links TRBV24-1 with TRBJ1-2; 7 bases fit TRBD1. The germline V gene has CDR1 KGHDR and CDR2 SFDVKD. CDR3 length equals 14 residues. Germline trimming cut 4 bases from V and 2 bases from J; bases unmatched to any gene: 3.

This clonotype appeared many times. The V and J genes are TRBV9 and TRBJ1-1, with 7 bases fitting TRBD1. Germline lookup yields CDR1 SGDLS and CDR2 YYNGEE. The CDR3 consists of 14 residues. V was pared by 0 bases and J by 6 bases, with 5 bases of the junction left unmatched. CDR3 loop: CASSVDPGGAEAFF. The CDR3 DNA is TGTGCCAGCAGCGTAGACCCAGGGGGGGCTGAAGCTTTCTTT.

This clonotype came up many times. V usage is TRBV4-2 and J usage is TRBJ1-4; TRBD1 agrees at 9 bases. Looked up from germline, CDR1 is LGHNA and CDR2 is YNFKEQ. The junction had 8 bases not matched to a gene; V was cut back by 7 bases and J by 8 bases. The CDR3 spans 14 residues. Here the CDR3 reads CASTPDRGGEKLFF. As DNA, the CDR3 is TGTGCCAGCACCCCGGACAGGGGAGGCGAAAAACTGTTTTTT.

This clonotype was recorded many times. V and J are TRBV7-2 and TRBJ2-3; D perhaps matches TRBD2 (6 bases). CDR3 length: 15 residues. Trimming stripped 4 bases from V and 5 bases from J, with 16 bases between. Germline CDR1 reads SGHTA; CDR2 reads FQGNSA. CDR3 sequence reads: CASSWNIGSVDTQYF. The CDR3 DNA sequence: TGTGCCAGCAGCTGGAATATCGGGAGTGTAGATACGCAGTATTTT.

This clonotype has only a few counts. The V and J genes are TRBV5-1 and TRBJ2-6; no reliable D call. V lost 1 base and J lost 0, with 8 bases in between. CDR3 length equals 16 residues. CDR1 is SGHRS and CDR2 is YFSETQ in the germline V gene. CDR3 in DNA: TGCGCCAGCAGCTTGTGGCAGCTCTCTGGGGCCAACGTCCTGACTTTC. It specifies CASSLWQLSGANVLTF. Using reference TRBV5-1 and TRBJ2-6 for the parts outside the CDR3, the full variable domain is KAGVTQTPRYLIKTRGQQVTLSCSPISGHRSVSWYQQTPGQGLQFLFEYFSETQRNKGNFPGRFSGRQFSNSRSEMNVSTLELGDSALYLCASSLWQLSGANVLTFGAGSRLTVL.

Many counts were recorded for this clonotype. The chain carries TRBV12-3 or TRBV12-4 and TRBJ2-3; TRBD2 agrees at 9 bases. The CDR3 spans 17 residues. Trimming removed 3 bases from V and 4 bases from J; junction bases left unmatched: 11. CDR3 bases: TGTGCCAGCAGTTTCGTGTTGGGCGGGAGGGCCCCAGATACGCAGTATTTT. It codes for CASSFVLGGRAPDTQYF.

The rearrangement uses TRBV25-1 and TRBJ2-7; D unresolved. The CDR3 is 12 residues long. The V gene's germline CDR1 is MGHDK and CDR2 SYGVNS. V lost 2 bases and J 6 bases, leaving 8 bases between the germline ends. CDR3 sequence (DNA): TGTGCCAGCAGTGAAGGAAGCTCCGAGCAGTACGTC. It encodes CASSEGSSEQYV.

This clonotype has at least ten counts. The rearrangement links TRBV6-5 to TRBJ1-1; D is perhaps TRBD1 (5 bases). This CDR3 has 12 residues. Looked up from germline, CDR1 is MNHEY and CDR2 is SVGAGI. V was cut by 10 bases and J by 9 bases, with 18 bases left in between. Here the CDR3 reads CAIQVGVGQAFF. The CDR3 bases are TGTGCCATCCAGGTGGGGGTCGGGCAAGCTTTCTTT.

This clonotype was counted ten times or more. This chain uses TRBV29-1 with TRBJ1-2; no clear D. Trimming stripped 3 bases from V and 5 bases from J, with 10 bases between. There are 12 residues in the CDR3. Germline V gives CDR1 SQVTM, CDR2 ANQGSEA. The CDR3, as DNA: TGCAGCGTTGAGGGCACTACGTATGGCTACACCTTC. It encodes CSVEGTTYGYTF.

The sample holds a few counts of this clonotype. The gene calls are TRBV12-3 or TRBV12-4 and TRBJ1-3, with no clear D. V dropped 7 bases and J dropped 1 base, with 5 bases sitting between them. The CDR3 runs to 12 residues. The CDR3 reads CASNLSGNTIYF. In nucleotides, the CDR3 is TGTGCCAGCAACCTATCTGGAAACACCATATATTTT.

The sample holds many counts of this clonotype. The chain carries TRBV5-1 and TRBJ1-6; D gene unclear. The V end lost 1 base, the J end lost 6 bases, and 8 bases lay between the germline ends. There are 14 residues in the CDR3. The germline V gene has CDR1 SGHRS and CDR2 YFSETQ. The CDR3 reads CASSLFQSNSPLHF. The CDR3, as DNA: TGCGCCAGCAGCTTGTTCCAGTCTAATTCACCCCTCCACTTT.

This clonotype was found many times. This rearrangement joins TRBV3-1 to TRBJ2-3, with 10 positions matching TRBD2. CDR1 and CDR2 from the germline V gene are LGHDT and YNNKEL (reference sequence). The CDR3 totals 15 residues. V dropped 5 bases and J dropped 6; count of bases not matched to a gene: 8. CDR3 sequence reads: CASSGRLAGDDTQYF. In DNA form, the CDR3 reads TGTGCCAGCAGCGGGCGGCTAGCGGGAGACGATACGCAGTATTTT.

In its sample, this clonotype was seen a few times. The chain carries TRBV7-3 and TRBJ2-3, with D perhaps TRBD2 (6 bases). Trimming left V 0 bases short and J 4 bases short, with 11 bases between. This CDR3 is 15 amino acids long. Germline CDR1 reads SGHTA; CDR2 reads FQGTGA. CDR3 bases: TGTGCCAGCAGCTTAACGGCGGGGAGCGCAGATACGCAGTATTTT. Translation gives CASSLTAGSADTQYF.

This clonotype has just a few counts. The rearrangement links TRBV27 to TRBJ2-7; tentative D call: TRBD1 (5 bases). The V end lost 2 bases, the J end lost 6 bases, and 17 bases lay between the germline ends. This CDR3 region has 15 residues. Germline V gene lookup returns CDR1 MNHEY and CDR2 SMNVEV (reference sequence). As DNA, the CDR3 is TGTGCCAGCAGTTTAGGGGCTATCCAGGTAGCCGAGCAGTACTTC. It translates to CASSLGAIQVAEQYF.

The table lists this clonotype with a few counts. The rearrangement joins TRBV14 to TRBJ2-3; D gene ambiguous. The V gene's germline CDR1 is SGHDN and CDR2 FVKESK. The CDR3 spans 15 residues. V lost 0 bases and J lost 2, with 9 bases in between. The CDR3 nucleotides read TGTGCCAGCAGCCAAGATATCGGATACACAGATACGCAGTATTTT. Translated, it gives CASSQDIGYTDTQYF.

V gene TRBV25-1 combines with J gene TRBJ2-5; 9 bases are shared with TRBD2. Trimming at V came to 5 bases and at J to 4 bases, leaving 5 bases not matched to a gene. Germline CDR1 is MGHDK and CDR2 is SYGVNS. The CDR3 contains 14 residues. CDR3 nucleotides: TGTGCCAGCAGTTCCCGCGGGAGGGCAGAGACCCAGTACTTC. Translation gives CASSSRGRAETQYF.

Ten or more counts support this clonotype. V usage is TRBV7-3 and J usage is TRBJ1-1; D call uncertain. Looked up from germline, CDR1 is SGHTA and CDR2 is FQGTGA. Between the trimmed V and J ends, which lost 3 bases and 2 bases, there was a span of 7 bases. The CDR3 is made up of 13 amino acids. CDR3 in amino acids: CASSFNSNTEAFF. Here the CDR3 DNA reads TGTGCCAGCAGCTTTAACAGTAACACTGAAGCTTTCTTT.

This clonotype was seen repeatedly, ten times or more. The chain links TRBV7-2 to TRBJ2-1; D may be TRBD1 (5 bases). The CDR3 runs to 12 residues. Trimming took 5 bases from V and 4 from J, leaving 6 bases between them. Germline loops: CDR1 SGHTA, CDR2 FQGNSA. The CDR3 protein is CASSRQYNEQFF. The CDR3 DNA reads as TGTGCCAGCAGCCGACAGTACAATGAGCAGTTCTTC.

V usage is TRBV12-3 or TRBV12-4 and J usage is TRBJ1-1; D not resolved. The CDR3 has 13 amino acids. The V gene lost 3 bases and the J gene lost 1 base, with 6 bases spanning the gap. CDR3 sequence reads: CASSFRTNTEAFF. The CDR3 DNA reads TGTGCCAGCAGTTTTAGGACGAACACTGAAGCTTTCTTT.

This clonotype showed up many times. V and J are TRBV9 and TRBJ2-1, with 12 bases lining up with TRBD2. V shed 4 bases and J 12 bases; nucleotides not matched to a gene: 14. Germline-derived CDR1 and CDR2 are SGDLS and YYNGEE. The CDR3 spans 16 residues. The CDR3 nucleotides are TGTGCCAGCAGCCCGCAACTAGCGGGAGGCTCCCTAGGGCAGTTCTTC. Protein sequence: CASSPQLAGGSLGQFF.

The V call is TRBV10-3, the J call TRBJ1-6; D gene uncertain. The germline V and J ends were trimmed by 10 bases and 2 bases, with 15 bases remaining between them. CDR3 length: 15 residues. Germline V gives CDR1 ENHRY, CDR2 SYGVKD. In DNA form, the CDR3 reads TGTGCCACCATTCCCGGGGTGACCTATAATTCACCCCTCCACTTT. Translating gives CATIPGVTYNSPLHF.